Listed below are T cell receptor beta chains from one sample, sequenced in a study of ipilimumab plus nivolumab after autologous stem cell transplantation. The data were produced by immunoSEQ multiplex PCR, yet TCRdb's version contains in-frame clones alone and is incomplete. The sample has around 23,000 clones, less than 85% seen once. The material sequenced was PBMCs, taken in a trial of ipilimumab plus nivolumab as post-transplant consolidation. The receptors were gathered from a male donor with diffuse large B-cell lymphoma. Each CDR3 is given without its conserved first and last residue. The D gene is left open where the match is weak. Part of the rows lack a size; the others show once, few, many or a class for expanded clones.

>-|TRBV27|-
ASSLQVGNTIY
>-|TRBV5-1|-
ASSLNTATNEKLF
>-|TRBV4-1|TRBD2
ASSSRSSGGRTEQF
>once|TRBV2|-
ASVDRANYGYT
>-|TRBV7-2|-
ASSDRDRSGYT
>-|TRBV15|TRBD1
ATSSHTQGGTEAF
>-|TRBV30|-
AWAPERGVGYT
>-|TRBV7-4|-
ASSWDTNYGYT
>few|TRBV4-1|-
ASSQDHEAPYEQY
>-|TRBV19|TRBD2
ASSIIIAGVGRSSYVLT
>few|TRBV18|TRBD1
ASSPLGTANYGYT
>-|TRBV2|TRBD2
ASSPLVAGGPGDTQY
>few|TRBV5-3|-
ARSLPGLGTEAF
>-|TRBV12-5|-
ASGQAYPQETQY
>-|TRBV5-1|-
ASSLEGTMSSPLH
>-|TRBV29-1|-
SVGDPEAPQH
>few|TRBV6-5|-
ASTKAAGNQPQH
>once|TRBV5-5|TRBD2
ASRETSGGRQEF
>-|TRBV28|-
ASSRNEQY
>few|TRBV11-3|-
ASSPSAGSEKLF
>few|TRBV5-1|-
ASSLGGIAGELF
>few|TRBV11-3|TRBD2
ASSLVAGSATDTQY
>-|TRBV5-5|TRBD2
ASSLAGTWSYEQY
>-|TRBV4-1|TRBD2
ASSQGDYRNEQF
>-|TRBV10-3|-
AISESHAGGKAEAF
>-|TRBV7-7|-
ASSLHSRLAGPYEQY
>few|TRBV5-6|TRBD1
ASSPYRLQGRNTEAF
>-|TRBV19|-
ASSISGGGYYEQY
>-|TRBV4-1|-
ASSQDFWYEQY
>-|TRBV11-3|-
ASSLGTSTEAF
>-|TRBV11-3|-
ASSTGTTGELF
>medium-sized|TRBV7-8|-
ASSLRNPGLNSPLH
>-|TRBV30|TRBD1
AWSGTGANEQF
>-|TRBV4-2|-
ASAGELF
>-|TRBV7-2|-
ASSLGAGVSYEQY
>few|TRBV29-1|TRBD1
SGGSTGNEQF
>-|TRBV2|TRBD2
ASTSTSVRETQY
>-|TRBV2|TRBD2
ASSEAPASGGVEQF
>medium-sized|TRBV7-3|TRBD2
ASSRLAGGEDTQY
>-|TRBV5-1|TRBD2
ASSLSGGGTYEQY
>-|TRBV10-3|-
AITNTGELF
>-|TRBV7-9|-
ASSSSQRVLF
>-|TRBV7-9|TRBD2
ASSRTSGENEQF
>-|TRBV5-1|-
ASSFNSPQETQY
>-|TRBV12-2|-
ASRSYSNQPQH
>-|TRBV10-1|-
ASSESTRGNEKLF
>-|TRBV6-1|-
ASSEAVSGGYEQY
>-|TRBV7-2|TRBD2
ASSLTSRGELF
>-|TRBV27|TRBD2
ASSASGGDPDTQY
>-|TRBV4-2|TRBD1
ASSPRQGSTDTQY
>few|TRBV5-1|-
ASTSGDNNSPLH
>-|TRBV28|TRBD1
ASSPPGQGYWAF
>-|TRBV29-1|-
SAIRQHYGYT
>-|TRBV7-8|-
ASSLTPGHYGYT
>-|TRBV5-1|-
ASSLAGNNEKLF
>few|TRBV11-2|TRBD1
ASSLDRTGYYGYT
>-|TRBV14|-
ASSPPGTQSTDTQY
>once|TRBV18|TRBD1
ASSPSQSGTGAYGYT
>medium-sized|TRBV7-9|-
ASSLVRVGGNEQF